These 10 T cell receptor beta chains were sequenced from one sample in a study of T cells in Graves' hyperthyroidism and ophthalmopathy. Amplification of TCR beta CDR3 regions used RNA as the template. RT-PCR in the first round (using the HTBI primer set) targeted the TCR CDR3. TCRdb reanalysed the multiplex PCR reads using MiXCR and keeps one entry per CDR3 protein. Of roughly 650,000 distinct CDR3 sequences in the sample, roughly a sixth are singletons; the top ten hold under 3.5%. The sample taken for sequencing was blood. Source of these receptors: a middle-aged woman with Graves' ophthalmopathy.

Many counts were recorded for this clonotype. V and J are TRBV11-2 and TRBJ1-1; D might be TRBD1 (5 bases). The CDR3 has 13 residues. The ends were cut back, 4 bases at V and 6 bases at J, with 12 bases in the middle. Germline V CDR1 and CDR2: SGHAT, FQNNGV. The CDR3 sequence is CASSSRRDSEAFF. CDR3 in DNA: TGTGCCAGCAGCTCCCGCCGGGACTCTGAAGCTTTCTTT.

This clonotype was seen repeatedly, ten times or more. Here the CDR3 DNA reads TGTGCCAGCTCACCAGACCGTGTGACCCAGTACTTC. Amino acids: CASSPDRVTQYF. The chain carries TRBV18 and TRBJ2-5; no firm D call. Germline V gene lookup returns CDR1 KGHSH and CDR2 LQKENI. The CDR3 extends over 12 amino acids. Trimming removed 2 bases from V and 7 bases from J, with 8 bases in between.

The chain couples TRBV29-1 to TRBJ1-2; 8 nucleotides line up with TRBD1. This CDR3 region has 13 residues. The germline V gene has CDR1 SQVTM and CDR2 ANQGSEA. V shed 8 bases and J 0 bases; nucleotides not matched to a gene: 5. DNA for the CDR3: TGCAGCATATCGGACAGGGCTAACTATGGCTACACCTTC. Protein: CSISDRANYGYTF. Full variable domain (outside the CDR3, taken from reference TRBV29-1 and TRBJ1-2): SAVISQKPSRDICQRGTSLTIQCQVDSQVTMMFWYRQQPGQSLTLIATANQGSEATYESGFVIDKFPISRPNLTFSTLTVSNMSPEDSSIYLCSISDRANYGYTFGSGTRLTVV.

The chain carries TRBV12-3 or TRBV12-4 and TRBJ2-6; D not certain. Between the trimmed V and J ends, which lost 7 bases and 1 base, there was a span of 14 bases. There are 16 residues in the CDR3. For the CDR3, the DNA is TGTGCCAGCACAGCATGGGGTCGGTCTGGGGCCAACGTCCTGACTTTC. Translating gives CASTAWGRSGANVLTF.

This clonotype was seen at least ten times. The chain links TRBV3-1 to TRBJ2-1, with 7 bases aligning to TRBD1. With V trimmed by 0 bases and J by 8 bases, 13 bases remained unmatched. The germline gives CDR1 LGHDT, CDR2 YNNKEL (reference sequence). This CDR3 spans 17 amino acids. CDR3 DNA sequence: TGTGCCAGCAGCCAAGAATCAGCGACAGGGAATCGCCATGAGCAGTTCTTC. Protein: CASSQESATGNRHEQFF.

The chain is built from TRBV6-1 and TRBJ2-1; 13 nucleotides align to TRBD2. J gave up 4 bases and V 5 bases, and 5 bases lay outside the gene matches. In germline, CDR1 is MNHNS, CDR2 SASEGT. The CDR3 loop spans 16 amino acids. The CDR3 is CASSRGLAGRYNEQFF. CDR3 coding DNA: TGTGCCAGCAGTAGGGGACTAGCGGGAAGGTACAATGAGCAGTTCTTC.

This clonotype was seen repeatedly, ten times or more. This sequence joins TRBV12-3 or TRBV12-4 and TRBJ2-2; D may be TRBD2 (6 bases). The CDR3 extends over 17 amino acids. V was clipped by 7 bases and J by 2 bases, with 20 bases between them. The CDR3 spells CASKRWQGGINTGELFF. The DNA of the CDR3 is TGTGCCAGCAAACGGTGGCAGGGAGGTATTAACACCGGGGAGCTGTTTTTT.

This clonotype has a handful of counts. Just one base apart from a much larger clone, this may be a read error. V usage is TRBV5-1 and J usage is TRBJ2-3; D perhaps matches TRBD1 (6 bases). The germline CDR1 and CDR2 sequences are SGHRS and YFSETQ. The CDR3 consists of 12 residues. The CDR3, as DNA: TGCGCCGGCAGCCAACAGGGTGATACGCAGTATTTT. This sequence encodes CAGSQQGDTQYF.

This clonotype was detected many times. The V gene is TRBV11-2, the J gene TRBJ1-1, with D tentatively TRBD1 (6 bases). The CDR3 is made up of 15 amino acids. Trimming stripped 2 bases from V and 2 bases from J, with 12 bases between. Germline CDR1 SGHAT, CDR2 FQNNGV. In DNA form, the CDR3 reads TGTGCCAGCAGCTTAAAGGAACAGGGTAACACTGAAGCTTTCTTT. It is translated as CASSLKEQGNTEAFF.

This clonotype was found a few times. The rearrangement uses TRBV7-9 and TRBJ1-4; tentative D call: TRBD1 (5 bases). This CDR3 region has 12 residues. Germline CDR1 SEHNR, CDR2 FQNEAQ (reference sequence). The germline V and J ends were trimmed by 4 bases and 12 bases, with 12 bases remaining between them. The CDR3 sequence is CASSSSLGQLFF. CDR3 sequence (DNA): TGTGCCAGCAGCTCAAGCCTGGGGCAACTGTTTTTT.